This T cell receptor beta chain was sequenced in a study of cytomegalovirus exposure and HLA in healthy donors (TCRdb year 2017). Background on the whole study: In an earlier analysis of approximately 500 of the donors, roughly 300 Gb of sequence data and 117 million unique TCR beta sequences from about 179 million T cells were reported. The study aimed to test whether cataloging public T cell receptors could reveal signatures of past pathogen exposure. An earlier analysis of around 540 of the donors applied high-throughput TCR beta sequencing to assess whether each TCR beta V gene segment acted as functional or pseudogenic. A later analysis re-examined previously published TCR beta repertoires from 600 to 700 donors and added high-resolution HLA genotyping to investigate patterns of TCR occurrence. Across some 400 genotyped donors of the cohort, an average of 235,054 unique TCR beta nucleotide sequences per donor were sequenced, and roughly 20% of those sequences were non-productive. Typing coverage varied by locus: about 629-640 donors for A, B, C, DRB1 and DQB1; more than 500 for DQA1; nearly 610 for DPA1; fewer than 480 for DPB1. The T cell repertoires of under 700 subjects were profiled by immunosequencing and related to cytomegalovirus serostatus. Besides the first cohort of about 730 subjects, a separate validation cohort made up of over 100 different subjects was used. In the later analysis, no new phenotypic data were used to find candidate immune exposures; instead, reliance was placed on TCR beta sequences and their occurrence across donors. A later genetic analysis used genome-wide SNP genotypes for about 55% of the 666 donors, treating that subset as a discovery cohort. Among the roughly 400 genotyped donors, about 83% belonged to the genetic ancestry cluster associated with self-reported Caucasian donors. A handful of DR-DQ haplotypes were treated as single units for association and clustering because of strong linkage in the cohort. Every discovery cohort repertoire had been produced on one sequencing platform. Donor age, sex, ethnicity and CMV serostatus were collected together with the repertoire data. An early release that covered about 640 HLA-typed donors contained about 300 gigabases of sequencing data and approximately 85 million unique TCR sequences. High-throughput TCR immunosequencing, statistical association of individual TCRs with disease status, and machine learning were combined to predict cytomegalovirus infection status. Both class I and class II loci were covered by HLA typing, at four-digit resolution.

In regard to this clone: Its antigen is currently not known. Within one base of it there is no much larger clone, and no base qualities were kept.

Library preparation used the immunoSEQ multiplex PCR assay. For the multiplex PCR, a mixture combining 60 forward primers for TCR Vbeta segments and 13 reverse primers for TCR Jbeta segments was used. The CDR3 region of rearranged TCR beta genes was amplified from genomic DNA by a multiplex PCR assay. The amplified TCR beta libraries were sequenced on the Illumina HiSeq System as 87-base-pair reads. Per the original workflow: A later analysis tallied around 82 million unique TCR beta chains across the 666 repertoires, and some 10 million of those chains were shared by two or more donors. To remove PCR and sequencing errors, raw reads were error-corrected and collapsed into unique sequences using a nearest-neighbor algorithm that merged closely related sequences. Alignment of CDR3 sequences to IMGT reference sequences was used to assign V, D and J gene segments. For a sequence to be retained, a match of at least six nucleotides was required to both a V gene segment and a J gene segment. A rearrangement counted as productive if the CDR3 had no stop codons and remained in frame with V and J, and every other rearrangement counted as non-productive. Following IMGT convention, CDR3 was defined as the stretch from the second conserved V-encoded cysteine to the conserved J-encoded phenylalanine. In an earlier analysis of around 600 of the donors, sequences lacking an unambiguous match to a single V gene segment were excluded. An earlier analysis of a few hundred of the donors called V segments functional above 56.7% productive rearrangements and segregating when the between-donor standard deviation exceeded 5%. To diagnose cytomegalovirus status from the catalog of TCR beta chain sequences, a statistical classification framework was built. A later analysis assigned V and J genes by comparing TCR nucleotide sequences with IMGT/GENE-DB human TR gene sequences. In a later analysis, CDR3 sequences and most-parsimonious VDJ recombination scenarios were assigned using the TCRdist pipeline. In a later analysis, each TCR beta chain was defined by its CDR3 amino acid sequence together with its V-gene family, and reads lacking a unique V-gene family were excluded. In a later analysis, approximately 590 highly shared, low-generation-probability nucleotide sequences were removed to address suspected cross-contamination and a sequencing artifact. In a later analysis, a clonal expansion index for each public chain was calculated from normalized within-repertoire ranks of inferred template counts. In a later analysis, generation probabilities were computed with a VDJ recombination model fitted to out-of-frame rearrangements, and the resulting probabilities were checked against IGoR. In a later analysis, TCR-TCR, TCR-HLA and TCR-CMV co-occurrence was scored with hypergeometric tests, and a repertoire-size bias correction was applied to TCR pairs. A later analysis estimated false discovery rates by permuting HLA or CMV assignments 20 times. A later analysis grouped co-occurring TCRs with DBSCAN, adding TCRdist sequence similarity when clustering within HLA-allele-positive subsets. For co-occurrence clustering, repertoires with fewer than 30,000 or more than 120,000 public chains were excluded, along with a handful of repertoires with anomalous nucleotide sharing. This immuneACCESS table, as held by TCRdb, lists in-frame sequences with V and J called but not all clones. Of the missing ones, under half trace to an unresolved V gene in checked studies; the others have no known cause. Clone size and the V and J calls come from that table; the DNA yielded D and trimming. Here the sample has 150,000 to 200,000 clones; about four fifths occur a single time. Of the sample, less than 1.1% falls within the top ten clones.

What the study reported, not specific to this receptor: Because HLA typing was missing for some donors at each locus, association tests included only the typed subset. A later genetic analysis reported fewer N-insertions in productive TCRs among donors in an Asian-associated ancestry cluster than the roughly 700-donor mean. In an earlier analysis of roughly 560 of the donors, most TCR beta V segments were observed in productive rearrangements about 90% or about 30% of the time, broadly matching IMGT annotations. Over 15 rarely observed V segments, including chromosome 9 orphons, were excluded from the earlier analysis of several hundred of the donors because counts were too low. Several of the top co-occurrence clusters appeared to be linked to parvovirus B19, influenza, CMV and Epstein-Barr virus, according to a later analysis. Some IMGT-functional V segments, including TRBV6-2 and TRBV6-3, could not be told apart with the 87-base-pair reads, so those segments were excluded. A group of highly shared sequence variants was considered likely to be a technical artifact of the sequencing pipeline. In a later analysis, most CMV-associated TCR beta chains were found to appear HLA-restricted, with HLA associations seemingly driven largely by CMV exposure. At a false discovery rate of 0.05, a later analysis linked about 17,000 TCR beta sequences to specific HLA alleles. According to a later analysis, TCR association rates differed among HLA loci, with DRB1 alleles showing the most associated TCRs and HLA-C alleles showing the fewest. Linkage disequilibrium might explain the correlated functional status among segregating V segments, but an unknown experimental factor could not be excluded. The cohort was sequenced for TCR beta chains only, and without alpha or paired-chain data the features that could be detected were limited. Most TCR sequences were observed very rarely across donors, whereas some public TCRs were present in many individuals. In a later genetic analysis, a missense DCLRE1C variant was associated with V-gene and J-gene trimming of TCR beta chains, and the association was replicated in an independent cohort. When HLA alleles, especially DR and DQ, strongly co-occurred, TCR associations were difficult to assign to individual alleles. In vitro tests confirmed that a few of the cytomegalovirus-associated TCR beta chains recognize cytomegalovirus antigens. Cytomegalovirus status was reported to be diagnosed by the classifier with high specificity and sensitivity in both the original and validation cohorts. It was suggested by the authors that the approach could potentially be generalized to other disease states and immunological phenotypes. Roughly uniform sequencing depth across donors was assumed in presence/absence analyses, although this assumption may not hold. The study gave a list of some 150 TCR beta chains associated with cytomegalovirus. A later analysis found that HLA-associated TCR beta chains were more clonally expanded and had lower generation probabilities than equally common non-associated chains. For the cohort, immune exposure information was limited to CMV serostatus. A further reported finding was that TCR beta sequences accurately predicted the HLA-A and HLA-B alleles for most subjects in the first cohort.

Reading the germline V gene gives CDR1 SQVTM and CDR2 ANQGSEA. The CDR3 runs 13 residues from the cysteine to the phenylalanine. Only the CDR3 part of the read is kept: 39 bases, read in frame from the first base. From V the trimming removes 5 bases and from J it removes 3 bases, while the gene matches leave 6 bases of the junction unaccounted for. In total, fewer than 750 healthy bone marrow donors made up the cohort. At the time of sampling, all cohort members were nominally healthy, though unrecorded immune exposures were likely present. The donor was CMV seronegative and was included in the group of approximately 350 seronegative cohort members. Every donor gave a peripheral blood sample, and the peripheral blood mononuclear cells from that sample were used for TCR beta sequencing. The Qiagen DNeasy Blood Extraction Kit was used to extract genomic DNA from the blood cell samples.

In this chain, TRBV29-1 is recombined with TRBJ2-5, and TRBD1 matches 7 of the central bases. This receptor was identified in a woman in her thirties or forties in good health and CMV-seronegative. The source material was PBMCs. The DNA sequence is given as TGCAGCGTTAGTGATACAGGGGAAGAGACCCAGTACTTC. Translated, it reads CSVSDTGEETQYF.